This TCR beta chain is from a study of T cells in Graves' hyperthyroidism and ophthalmopathy. In the study overall: Staff took peripheral blood when the initial diagnosis was made, before any treatment began.

For the diagnoses, clinical symptoms, serum thyroxine and TRAb, thyroid ultrasound and orbital computed tomography were used. The table lists this clonotype with many counts. Trimming removed 5 bases from V and 7 bases from J; junction bases left unmatched: 10. The CDR3 is made up of 16 amino acids. Germline lookup yields CDR1 SGHTA and CDR2 FQGTGA. Researchers amplified the TCR beta CDR3 regions from RNA transcripts. In the first-round RT-PCR of the TCR CDR3, the HTBI primer set was used. TCRdb ran MiXCR on the multiplex PCR reads and lists one entry per CDR3 protein. The sample holds around 420,000 distinct CDR3 sequences, around 13% seen once.

The sequence was collected from a woman between 18 and 29 years old with Graves' hyperthyroidism. Material: blood. This chain uses TRBV7-3 with TRBJ2-1; 11 bases are shared with TRBD2. CDR3 nucleotides: TGTGCCAGCAGCCCAGGTAGCGGGAGGGCGGGGAATGAGCAGTTCTTC. It is translated as CASSPGSGRAGNEQFF.